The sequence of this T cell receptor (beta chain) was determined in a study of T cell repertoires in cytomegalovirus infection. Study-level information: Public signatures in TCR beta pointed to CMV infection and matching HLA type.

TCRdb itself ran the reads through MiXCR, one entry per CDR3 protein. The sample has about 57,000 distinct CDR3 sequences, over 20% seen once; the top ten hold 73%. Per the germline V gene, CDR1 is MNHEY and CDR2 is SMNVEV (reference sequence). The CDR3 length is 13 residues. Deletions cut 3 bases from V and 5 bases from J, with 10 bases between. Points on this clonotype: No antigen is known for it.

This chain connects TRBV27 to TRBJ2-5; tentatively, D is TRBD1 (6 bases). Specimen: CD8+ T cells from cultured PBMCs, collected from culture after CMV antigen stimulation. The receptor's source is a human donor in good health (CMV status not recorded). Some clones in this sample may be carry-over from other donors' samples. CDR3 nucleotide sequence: TGTGCCAGCAGTTTGGGGGCGCCCGAGACCCAGTACTTC. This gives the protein CASSLGAPETQYF.